The clone carrying this T cell receptor beta chain was seen more than once but under ten times. Its antigen is as yet unknown. Measured with immunoSEQ multiplex PCR; TCRdb has only the in-frame clones, and not every one. The data show tens of thousands of clones, 80% seen once. CDR1 is SGHAT, CDR2 FQDESV, per germline (reference sequence). The CDR3 covers 15 residues. V lost 5 bases and J 1 base, leaving 14 bases between the germline ends. This specimen belongs to a study of T cell responses to AZD1222 COVID-19 vaccine. Overall study findings and caveats: Reportedly, close to half of spike-specific TCRs are directed against unmutated variant regions. Only 5 or 6 individuals given AZD1222 were seropositive at baseline. Donors were chiefly white British, with a greater number of females, and clonal diversity was perhaps underestimated.

This specimen was peripheral blood, taken 28 days after the second AZD1222 dose. The V and J genes are TRBV11-1 and TRBJ1-2; no reliable D call. The receptor was isolated from an adult who received the AZD1222 COVID-19 vaccine. Here the CDR3 reads CASSTGGRSNYGYTF. The DNA of the CDR3 is TGTGCCAGCAGCACGGGAGGGCGTAGTAACTATGGCTACACCTTC.